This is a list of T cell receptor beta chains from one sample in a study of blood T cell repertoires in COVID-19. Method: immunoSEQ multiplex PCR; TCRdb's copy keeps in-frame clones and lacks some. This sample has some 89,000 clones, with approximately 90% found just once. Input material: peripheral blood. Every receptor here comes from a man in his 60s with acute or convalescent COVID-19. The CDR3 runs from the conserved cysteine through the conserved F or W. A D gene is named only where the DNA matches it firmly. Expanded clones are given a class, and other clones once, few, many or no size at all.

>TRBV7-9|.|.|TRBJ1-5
CASSPSGINQPQHF
TGTGCCAGCAGCCCCTCCGGGATCAATCAGCCCCAGCATTTT
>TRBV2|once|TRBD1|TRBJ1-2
CASSGTGGAQGYTF
TGTGCCAGCAGTGGGACAGGGGGCGCCCAGGGCTACACCTTC
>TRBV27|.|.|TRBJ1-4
CASSPGTWYEKLFF
TGTGCCAGCAGTCCCGGGACATGGTACGAAAAACTGTTTTTT
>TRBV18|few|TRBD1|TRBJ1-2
CASSPGDRAYGYTF
TGTGCCAGCTCACCAGGGGACAGGGCCTATGGCTACACCTTC
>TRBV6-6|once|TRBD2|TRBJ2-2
CASRIPSGVNTGELFF
TGTGCCAGCAGAATTCCTAGCGGGGTAAACACCGGGGAGCTGTTTTTT
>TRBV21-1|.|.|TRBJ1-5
CASIRGNSNQPQHF
TGTGCCAGCATACGGGGAAATAGCAATCAGCCCCAGCATTTT
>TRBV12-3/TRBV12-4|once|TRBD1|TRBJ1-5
CASMTGGQPQHF
TGTGCCAGCATGACAGGGGGTCAGCCCCAGCATTTT
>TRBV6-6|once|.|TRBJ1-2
CASSPQGTDGYTF
TGTGCCAGCAGTCCACAGGGCACGGATGGCTACACCTTC
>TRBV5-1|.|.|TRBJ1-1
CASSLDVGGMNTEAFF
TGCGCCAGCAGCCTGGACGTCGGGGGGATGAACACTGAAGCTTTCTTT
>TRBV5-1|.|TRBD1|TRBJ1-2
CASSITGDRAYGYTF
TGCGCCAGCAGCATTACCGGGGACAGAGCCTATGGCTACACCTTC